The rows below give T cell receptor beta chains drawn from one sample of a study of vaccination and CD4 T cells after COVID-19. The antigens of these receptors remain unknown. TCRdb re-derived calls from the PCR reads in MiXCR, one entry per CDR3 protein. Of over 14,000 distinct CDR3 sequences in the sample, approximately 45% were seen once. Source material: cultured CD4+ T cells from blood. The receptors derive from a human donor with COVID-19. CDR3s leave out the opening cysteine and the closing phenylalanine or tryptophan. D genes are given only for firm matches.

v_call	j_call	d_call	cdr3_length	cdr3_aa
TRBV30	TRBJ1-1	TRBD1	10	AWGQGAVRAF
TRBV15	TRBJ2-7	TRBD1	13	ATSREGQGAKEQY
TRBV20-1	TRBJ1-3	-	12	SATPLASGNTIY
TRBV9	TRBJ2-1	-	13	ASSVELADYNEQF
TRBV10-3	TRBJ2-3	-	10	AISGSTDTQY
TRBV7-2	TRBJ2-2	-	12	ANRRGVNTGELF
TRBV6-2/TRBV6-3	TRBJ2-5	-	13	ASSYPLAGVETQY
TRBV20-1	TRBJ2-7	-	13	SARDPRLPSYEQY
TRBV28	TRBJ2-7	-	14	ASNPHGRGRTYEQY
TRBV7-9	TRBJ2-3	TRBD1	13	ASSLRQGSTDTQY
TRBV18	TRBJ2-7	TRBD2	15	ASSQSPGLAGSYEQY
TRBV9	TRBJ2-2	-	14	ASSRGAISGTGELF
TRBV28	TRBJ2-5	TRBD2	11	ASSIQTGGSQY
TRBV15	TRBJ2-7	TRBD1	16	ATSRDLGDRGFASEQY
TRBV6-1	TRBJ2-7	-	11	ASGEWSSYEQY
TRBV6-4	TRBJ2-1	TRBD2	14	ASSDSGLAGGSRQF
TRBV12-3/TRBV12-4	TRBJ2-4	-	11	ASSRQDWDIQY
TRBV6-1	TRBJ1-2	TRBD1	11	ASTQQGAGGYT
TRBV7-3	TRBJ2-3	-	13	ASSSLGRSTDTQY
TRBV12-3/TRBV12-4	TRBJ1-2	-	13	ASSWGRRFGYGYT
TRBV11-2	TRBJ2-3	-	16	ASSFLISRRRGTDTQY